Presented here are 19 T cell receptor beta chains from one specimen sequenced in a study of blood T cell repertoires in COVID-19 (dated by TCRdb to the early 2020s). Library construction relied on the immunoSEQ multiplex PCR assay. TCRdb took this table from immuneACCESS and kept in-frame rearrangements with V and J called. Such tables lack part of the clones; where checked against another copy, unresolved V genes explain under half of the gap, and the rest is unexplained. Recorded for this sample are roughly 15,000 clones; about nine tenths of them occurred a single time. The ten most abundant clones make up around 8.5% of the sample. The specimen sequenced was peripheral blood. The receptors originated from a human donor in a cohort sampled during active COVID-19.

V gene TRBV21-1 combines with J gene TRBJ2-2; whether TRBD2, the table's D call, matches the DNA was not checked. TRBV21-1 is recorded as a pseudogene. The CDR3 totals 15 residues. The CDR3 region has the DNA TGTGCCAGCAGCAAAGTGGAGGGGAACACCGGGGAGCTGTTTTTT. It is translated as CASSKVEGNTGELFF.

The DNA of the CDR3 is TGTGCCAGCAGCGCGTCGGGGACCGGGGAGCTGTTTTTT. Protein sequence: CASSASGTGELFF. This chain uses TRBV9 with TRBJ2-2; weak D call: TRBD2 (5 bases). The V end was cut by 3 bases, the J end by 5 bases, with 8 bases between. The CDR3 is 13 amino acids. Looked up from germline, CDR1 is SGDLS and CDR2 is YYNGEE.

This chain joins TRBV30 and TRBJ2-4; D ambiguous. The CDR3 spans 13 residues. V lost 2 bases and J 9 bases, leaving 14 bases between the germline ends. Germline CDR1 is GTSNPN and CDR2 is SVGIG (reference sequence). CDR3 protein: CAWSSARMGIQYF. For the CDR3, the DNA is TGTGCCTGGAGTTCGGCGCGGATGGGCATTCAGTACTTC.

As for this clone: The same CDR3 also results from other DNA sequences found in this sample. This sequence joins TRBV18 and TRBJ1-1, with 7 bases matching TRBD1. The ends lost 0 bases at V and 5 bases at J; junction bases unmatched: 0. Germline CDR1 is KGHSH and CDR2 is LQKENI. The CDR3 consists of 13 residues. In DNA, the CDR3 is TGTGCCAGCTCACCACCCAGGGGGACTGAAGCTTTCTTT. This gives the protein CASSPPRGTEAFF.

Remarks on this clone: Germline is not matched at one junction end, which may reflect a read error. The V call is TRBV18, the J call TRBJ1-2; a possible D gene is TRBD1 (6 bases). CDR1 and CDR2 from the germline V gene are KGHSH and LQKENI. This CDR3 is 12 amino acids long. CDR3 sequence reads: CASSPDRTFLFF. The CDR3 DNA reads as TGTGCCAGCTCACCGGACAGAACTTTCCTCTTCTTC.

V gene TRBV5-4 combines with J gene TRBJ2-7; no firm D call. CDR3 length: 13 residues. V dropped 2 bases and J dropped 2 bases, with 8 bases sitting between them. Per the germline V gene, CDR1 is SGHNT and CDR2 is YYREEE (reference sequence). The CDR3: CASSFYGPYEQYF. The DNA of the CDR3 is TGTGCCAGCAGCTTTTATGGCCCCTACGAGCAGTACTTC.

The chain carries TRBV10-3 and TRBJ2-3; 13 nucleotides line up with TRBD2. The CDR3 sequence is 18 residues long. Germline trimming cut 5 bases from V and 0 bases from J; bases unmatched to any gene: 8. Looked up from germline, CDR1 is ENHRY and CDR2 is SYGVKD. The CDR3 DNA sequence: TGTGCCATCAGTCCTACTAGCGGGAGGGGGCCTAGCACAGATACGCAGTATTTT. Translated: CAISPTSGRGPSTDTQYF.

This chain connects TRBV6-4 to TRBJ1-6; perhaps TRBD1 as D (5 bases). The CDR3 spans 13 residues. CDR1 is MRHNA, CDR2 SNTAGT, per germline. V was shortened by 5 bases and J by 13 bases, with 15 bases between the two germline ends. The CDR3 nucleotides read TGTGCCAGCAGTCTACCCGGGGGTCTCCCCCTCCACTTT. This gives the protein CASSLPGGLPLHF.

The CDR3 sequence is CASSTTGTGANVLTF. The DNA for the CDR3 is TGTGCCAGCAGCACGACAGGGACAGGGGCCAACGTCCTGACTTTC. V usage is TRBV9 and J usage is TRBJ2-6; 7 bases align to TRBD1. CDR3 length equals 15 residues. The trim removed 4 bases at V and 4 bases at J, leaving 5 bases unmatched. Germline V CDR1 and CDR2: SGDLS, YYNGEE.

The chain links TRBV24-1 to TRBJ2-7, with 7 bases matching TRBD2. This CDR3 has 16 amino acids. CDR1 and CDR2 (germline): KGHDR, SFDVKD. Trimming took 4 bases from V and 4 from J; bases not matched to a gene: 12. CDR3 residues: CATSDLTASGGYEQYF. In DNA form, the CDR3 reads TGTGCCACCAGTGACCTTACAGCGTCGGGAGGATACGAGCAGTACTTC.

The J gene is TRBJ1-4, the V gene TRBV6-1; the D gene is possibly TRBD1 (6 bases). The V end was cut by 2 bases, the J end by 8 bases, with 15 bases between. Germline loops: CDR1 MNHNS, CDR2 SASEGT. This CDR3 spans 15 amino acids. The CDR3 here is CASSEYLGHQEKLFF. The CDR3 DNA reads TGTGCCAGCAGTGAATATTTGGGACATCAAGAAAAACTGTTTTTT.

The chain employs TRBV5-6 and TRBJ1-1, with a tentative D call TRBD1 (6 bases). Trimming removed 3 bases at V and 2 bases at J, with 8 bases between. The CDR3 covers 13 residues. CDR1 is SGHDT, CDR2 YYEEEE, per germline. The CDR3 is CASSSDSNTEAFF. The CDR3 region has the DNA TGTGCCAGCAGCTCGGACAGTAACACTGAAGCTTTCTTT.

J is TRBJ2-3 and V is TRBV10-1; TRBD2 aligns across 13 bases. The CDR3 sequence is 16 residues long. After removal of 5 bases from V and 2 bases from J, the junction contained 4 bases not matched to a gene. Germline CDR1 reads WNHNN; CDR2 reads SYGVQD (reference sequence). The CDR3 nucleotides are TGCGCCAGCAGTTCGGGACTAGCGGGACCCACAGATACGCAGTATTTT. It codes for CASSSGLAGPTDTQYF.

The rearrangement links TRBV24-1 to TRBJ2-3, with D maybe TRBD2 (7 bases). The CDR3 totals 16 residues. Germline loops: CDR1 KGHDR, CDR2 SFDVKD. The V gene lost 2 bases and the J gene lost 5 bases, with 16 bases spanning the gap. The CDR3: CATSDSGAGVGDTQYF. The CDR3 DNA sequence: TGTGCCACCAGTGATTCGGGGGCGGGAGTAGGAGATACGCAGTATTTT.

The rearrangement joins TRBV2 to TRBJ2-2, with 10 bases fitting TRBD2. The CDR3 loop spans 16 amino acids. The trim removed 7 bases at V and 1 base at J, leaving 6 bases unmatched. Germline values: CDR1 SNHLY, CDR2 FYNNEI. The CDR3 DNA follows: TGTGCCAGCACCGGGTTAGCGGGAGGGAACACCGGGGAGCTGTTTTTT. Its translation: CASTGLAGGNTGELFF.

The chain combines TRBV29-1 with TRBJ1-4, with a tentative D call TRBD1 (5 bases). Germline V gene data show CDR1 as SQVTM and CDR2 as ANQGSEA. V dropped 6 bases and J dropped 8 bases, with 13 bases sitting between them. The CDR3 totals 12 residues. For the CDR3, the DNA is TGCAGCGTCCGGGACGGGGGGGAAAAACTGTTTTTT. Translated: CSVRDGGEKLFF. The full variable domain, rest sourced from reference TRBV29-1 and TRBJ1-4, is SAVISQKPSRDICQRGTSLTIQCQVDSQVTMMFWYRQQPGQSLTLIATANQGSEATYESGFVIDKFPISRPNLTFSTLTVSNMSPEDSSIYLCSVRDGGEKLFFGSGTQLSVL.

This sequence joins TRBV4-1 and TRBJ2-1, with a weak D call TRBD2 (7 bases). Germline V gene sequence: CDR1 MGHRA, CDR2 YSYEKL. The ends were cut back, 0 bases at V and 10 bases at J, with 28 bases in the middle. CDR3 length equals 19 residues. The CDR3 DNA follows: TGCGCCAGCAGCCAAGATACCATCGTGGGGGGGCGGACCTCTTGGGAGCAGTTCTTC. The encoded protein is CASSQDTIVGGRTSWEQFF.

The chain joins TRBV11-2 to TRBJ2-3, with 11 bases aligning to TRBD2. The germline V gene has CDR1 SGHAT and CDR2 FQNNGV. V was pared by 4 bases and J by 4 bases, with 10 bases of the junction left unmatched. The CDR3 loop spans 17 amino acids. This CDR3 is CASSSDGSGRGADTQYF. In DNA form, the CDR3 reads TGTGCCAGCAGCTCAGATGGTAGCGGGAGGGGGGCAGATACGCAGTATTTT.

This clone came up a few times. J is TRBJ2-3 and V is TRBV7-9; TRBD1 aligns across 10 bases. From germline, CDR1 is SEHNR and CDR2 FQNEAQ (reference sequence). V gave up 6 bases and J gave up 3 bases; unmatched junction bases: 9. CDR3 size: 16 residues. The CDR3 coding sequence is TGTGCCAGCAGTCGGGGACAGGGGAGGGGTACAGATACGCAGTATTTT. This gives the protein CASSRGQGRGTDTQYF.